This T cell receptor beta chain was identified during a study of CD8 T cells in Susac syndrome. TCR beta sequences were obtained from blood CD8+ and CD4+ T cells. Random hexamers served to reverse transcribe roughly 0.5 to 1 ug RNA. TCRdb re-called the immunoSEQ multiplex PCR reads through MiXCR, storing one row per CDR3 protein. Of some 110,000 distinct CDR3 sequences listed, approximately 93% are singletons. The CDR3 is 14 residues long. Germline V gives CDR1 SGHDT, CDR2 YYEEEE. Trimming took 3 bases from V and 6 from J, leaving 13 bases between them. Sequencing was done on a sample of CD8+ T cells from PBMCs. The sequence was collected from a human donor with multiple sclerosis. This chain uses TRBV5-6 with TRBJ2-1; possibly TRBD1 or TRBD2 for D (5 bases each). CDR3 residues: CASSSIGASNEQFF. DNA of the CDR3: TGTGCCAGCAGCTCGATCGGGGCCTCCAATGAGCAGTTCTTC. The complete variable domain, with remaining parts taken from reference TRBV5-6 and TRBJ2-1, reads DAGVTQSPTHLIKTRGQQVTLRCSPKSGHDTVSWYQQALGQGPQFIFQYYEEEERQRGNFPDRFSGHQFPNYSSELNVNALLLGDSALYLCASSSIGASNEQFFGPGTRLTVL.